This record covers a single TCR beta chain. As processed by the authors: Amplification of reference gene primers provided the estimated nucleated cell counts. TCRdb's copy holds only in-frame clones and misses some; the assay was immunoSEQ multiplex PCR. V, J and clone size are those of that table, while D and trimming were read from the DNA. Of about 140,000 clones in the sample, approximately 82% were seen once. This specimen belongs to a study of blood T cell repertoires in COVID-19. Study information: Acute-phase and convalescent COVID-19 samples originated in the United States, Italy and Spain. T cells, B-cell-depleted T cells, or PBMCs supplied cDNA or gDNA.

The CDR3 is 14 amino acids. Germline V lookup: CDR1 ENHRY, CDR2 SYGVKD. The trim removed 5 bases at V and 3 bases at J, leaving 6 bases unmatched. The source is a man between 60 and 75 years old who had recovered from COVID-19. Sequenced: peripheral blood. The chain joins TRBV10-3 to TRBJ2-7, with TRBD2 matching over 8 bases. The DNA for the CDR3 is TGTGCCATCAGTCTTAGCGGGGACCTCTACGAGCAGTACTTC. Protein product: CAISLSGDLYEQYF.